Given below is one T cell receptor (beta chain) in context. The sample belongs to a study of T cells in Graves' hyperthyroidism and ophthalmopathy. Trimming at V came to 4 bases and at J to 10 bases, leaving 3 bases not matched to a gene. In germline, CDR1 is SGHRS, CDR2 YFSETQ. This CDR3 is built from 14 residues. TCR beta CDR3 sequences were amplified from RNA transcripts. The HTBI set primed first-round TCR CDR3 RT-PCR. One entry per CDR3 protein results from TCRdb running MiXCR on the multiplex PCR reads. The data hold approximately 350,000 distinct CDR3 sequences, with about 16% observed a single time.

The chain combines TRBV5-1 with TRBJ2-2; the match to TRBD2 covers 14 bases. Sequencing input: blood. This clonotype was obtained from a woman between 55 and 75 years old with Graves' ophthalmopathy. In DNA form, the CDR3 reads TGCGCCAGCAGCGCGGGACTAGCGGGAGAGGAGCTGTTTTTT. It is translated as CASSAGLAGEELFF.